These 22 T cell receptor beta chains originate from one sample sequenced in a study of early T cells in non-severe SARS-CoV-2 infection. Each CDR3 protein gets one entry after TCRdb re-called the 5' RACE reads with MiXCR. The sample holds tens of thousands of distinct CDR3 sequences; 12% are singletons and the top ten take more than 15%. Sequenced input: whole blood. The receptors were gathered from an adult who was a healthcare worker with PCR-confirmed SARS-CoV-2 infection or an uninfected control (not recorded which).

This clonotype was found a few times. This sequence joins TRBV12-3 or TRBV12-4 and TRBJ1-5; the D is unclear. The CDR3 length is 12 residues. The V end lost 8 bases, the J end lost 1 base, and 6 bases lay between the germline ends. The CDR3 loop reads CASAGSNQPQHF. The CDR3 DNA reads as TGTGCCAGCGCAGGCAGCAATCAGCCCCAGCATTTT.

The chain recombines TRBV29-1 with TRBJ2-3; the match to TRBD2 covers 11 bases. The V segment lost 3 bases and the J segment 1 base; nucleotides outside the gene matches: 3. CDR1 is SQVTM and CDR2 is ANQGSEA in the germline V gene. The CDR3 has 15 amino acids. The CDR3 protein is CSVEYSGGGTDTQYF. CDR3 nucleotides: TGCAGCGTTGAGTATAGCGGGGGGGGCACAGATACGCAGTATTTT.

Ten or more counts support this clonotype. The genes are TRBV20-1 and TRBJ1-5, with D possibly matching TRBD1 (6 bases). Trimming cost V 5 bases and J 7 bases, with 15 bases left between them. There are 13 residues in the CDR3. CDR1 is DFQATT and CDR2 is SNEGSKA in the germline V gene (reference sequence). CDR3 nucleotides: TGCAGTGCTGAACAGGGAAGGGACCAGCCCCAGCATTTT. Protein product: CSAEQGRDQPQHF.

In this sample, this clonotype turned up a few times. This chain uses TRBV15 with TRBJ1-1; no firm D call. The CDR3 totals 15 residues. Germline CDR1 and CDR2: LNHNV and YYDKDF (reference sequence). With 3 bases removed from V and 1 base from J, the gap between germline ends came to 12 bases. The CDR3 protein is CATSSDLGSNTEAFF. CDR3 nucleotide sequence: TGTGCCACCAGCAGCGATTTAGGATCGAACACTGAAGCTTTCTTT.

This clonotype was detected a few times. The V call is TRBV6-6, the J call TRBJ2-1; D may be TRBD1 (6 bases). Trimming took off 5 bases at V and 2 bases at J, with 13 bases between the two ends. The CDR3 runs to 15 residues. Looked up from germline, CDR1 is MNHNY and CDR2 is SVGAGI (reference sequence). The CDR3 is CASSPDRFTYNEQFF. As DNA, the CDR3 is TGTGCCAGCAGTCCCGACAGGTTCACCTACAATGAGCAGTTCTTC.

This chain uses TRBV5-4 with TRBJ2-5, with 8 bases identical to TRBD2. V gave up 0 bases and J gave up 2 bases; unmatched junction bases: 3. The germline gives CDR1 SGHNT, CDR2 YYREEE (reference sequence). The CDR3 has 15 amino acids. Here the CDR3 reads CASSLGRGAQETQYF. CDR3 bases: TGTGCCAGCAGCTTGGGGCGGGGGGCTCAAGAGACCCAGTACTTC.

This clonotype occurred a few times. Written as DNA, the CDR3 is TGTGCCAGCATCGATGCAGGGAGCGCTGAAGCTTTCTTT. Encoded protein: CASIDAGSAEAFF. V and J are TRBV6-2 or TRBV6-3 and TRBJ1-1, with a possible D match to TRBD1 (5 bases). V was clipped by 7 bases and J by 6 bases, with 15 bases between them. The CDR3 covers 13 residues. Germline values: CDR1 MNHEY, CDR2 SVGEGT.

This clonotype was observed at least ten times. The rearrangement links TRBV28 to TRBJ2-3; D might be TRBD2 (6 bases). V was cut by 4 bases and J by 4 bases, with 9 bases left in between. This CDR3 contains 13 residues. Germline V gene sequence: CDR1 MDHEN, CDR2 SYDVKM. CDR3: CASSSPSADTQYF. DNA for the CDR3: TGTGCCAGCAGTTCCCCTAGCGCAGATACGCAGTATTTT.

This clonotype was detected a few times. The chain employs TRBV10-3 and TRBJ1-1; D gene uncertain. Trimming took off 7 bases at V and 2 bases at J, with 8 bases between the two ends. CDR1 and CDR2 (germline): ENHRY, SYGVKD. CDR3 length equals 12 residues. This CDR3 is CAINRGNTEAFF. CDR3 DNA sequence: TGTGCCATCAATAGAGGAAACACTGAAGCTTTCTTT.

At least ten counts were recorded for this clonotype. The rearrangement uses TRBV29-1 and TRBJ2-4; weak D call: TRBD2 (5 bases). This CDR3 spans 13 amino acids. The germline V gene encodes CDR1 SQVTM and CDR2 ANQGSEA. V was pared by 6 bases and J by 0 bases, with 9 bases between. The chain's CDR3 is CSVVGGAKNIQYF. CDR3 nucleotides: TGCAGCGTGGTAGGAGGAGCCAAAAACATTCAGTACTTC.

This clonotype showed up many times. The gene calls are TRBV6-6 and TRBJ2-7; TRBD2 matches at 8 bases. The CDR3 spans 14 residues. V gave up 4 bases and J gave up 1 base; unmatched junction bases: 3. Per germline, CDR1 MNHNY and CDR2 SVGAGI (reference sequence). The CDR3, as DNA: TGTGCCAGCAGTTCTGCGGGAGGATCCTACGAGCAGTACTTC. Translating it yields CASSSAGGSYEQYF.

This clonotype was detected ten times or more. The rearrangement uses TRBV6-5 and TRBJ2-3; 12 bases line up with TRBD2. The CDR3 spans 17 residues. Trimming cost V 6 bases and J 6 bases; bases outside gene matches: 13. The germline CDR1 and CDR2 sequences are MNHEY and SVGAGI. CDR3 loop: CASSSPLTSGSWDTQYF. CDR3 in DNA: TGTGCCAGCAGCTCCCCCTTGACTAGCGGGAGCTGGGATACGCAGTATTTT.

DNA for the CDR3: TGTGCCAGTAAACCGGGACAGGGAACCTACGAGCAGTACTTC. Amino acid sequence: CASKPGQGTYEQYF. V usage is TRBV28 and J usage is TRBJ2-7; the match to TRBD1 covers 9 bases. CDR1 and CDR2 from the germline V gene are MDHEN and SYDVKM. Unmatched junction bases numbered 8, after V lost 9 bases and J lost 2 bases. The CDR3 covers 14 residues.

The CDR3, as DNA: TGTGCCAGCAGTCCCTCCCGGGGAGAGACCCAGTACTTC. It yields the protein CASSPSRGETQYF. The rearrangement links TRBV27 to TRBJ2-5, with D perhaps TRBD2 (5 bases). V lost 5 bases and J lost 4, with 11 bases in between. The CDR3 has 13 residues. Per the germline V gene, CDR1 is MNHEY and CDR2 is SMNVEV (reference sequence).

The V call is TRBV20-1, the J call TRBJ2-5; TRBD2 agrees at 9 bases. Trimming removed 0 bases from V and 3 bases from J; junction bases left unmatched: 5. The CDR3 loop spans 15 amino acids. Germline CDR1 reads DFQATT; CDR2 reads SNEGSKA (reference sequence). The CDR3 loop reads CSARETAGGKETQYF. The CDR3 coding sequence is TGCAGTGCTAGAGAGACAGCGGGAGGCAAAGAGACCCAGTACTTC.

The sample holds many counts of this clonotype. This chain connects TRBV6-1 to TRBJ2-2; 7 bases are a match to TRBD1. The ends lost 3 bases at V and 6 bases at J; junction bases unmatched: 10. Looked up from germline, CDR1 is MNHNS and CDR2 is SASEGT. The CDR3 is made up of 16 amino acids. The CDR3 protein is CASSEAAEGAPGELFF. DNA of the CDR3: TGTGCCAGCAGTGAGGCTGCCGAGGGGGCTCCCGGGGAGCTGTTTTTT.

This clonotype occurred many times. The chain has TRBV29-1 and TRBJ2-2, with 9 bases lining up with TRBD2. Per germline, CDR1 SQVTM and CDR2 ANQGSEA. V shed 1 base, J shed 6 bases, and the junction held 3 bases outside the gene matches. The CDR3 is 14 amino acids. Written as DNA, the CDR3 is TGCAGCGTTGAAGGCGGGAGGGGTGCCGGGGAGCTGTTTTTT. It yields the protein CSVEGGRGAGELFF.

In its sample, this clonotype was seen many times. The rearrangement joins TRBV28 to TRBJ2-5; no firm D call. The germline V and J ends were trimmed by 3 bases and 4 bases, with 9 bases remaining between them. CDR1 and CDR2 (germline): MDHEN, SYDVKM. This CDR3 comprises 13 residues. CDR3 sequence (DNA): TGTGCCAGCAGTTTGGGTCCTTTAGAGACCCAGTACTTC. It yields the protein CASSLGPLETQYF.

This clonotype was seen ten or more times. The rearrangement uses TRBV13 and TRBJ2-1; D is undetermined. V was shortened by 5 bases and J by 4 bases, with 6 bases between the two germline ends. The germline CDR1 and CDR2 sequences are PRHDT and FYEKMQ (reference sequence). The CDR3 has 12 amino acids. The chain's CDR3 is CASSTQYNEQFF. The CDR3 DNA sequence: TGTGCCAGCAGCACCCAATACAATGAGCAGTTCTTC. The complete variable domain, with remaining parts taken from reference TRBV13 and TRBJ2-1, reads AAGVIQSPRHLIKEKRETATLKCYPIPRHDTVYWYQQGPGQDPQFLISFYEKMQSDKGSIPDRFSAQQFSDYHSELNMSSLELGDSALYFCASSTQYNEQFFGPGTRLTVL.

The J gene is TRBJ2-3, the V gene TRBV5-8, with TRBD2 as a possible D gene (5 bases). The germline CDR1 and CDR2 sequences are SGHTS and YDEGEE. The CDR3 loop spans 15 amino acids. V was trimmed by 2 bases and J by 0 bases, leaving 10 bases between them. The CDR3 DNA is TGTGCCAGCAGCTTTGCGGGTATGAGCACAGATACGCAGTATTTT. Amino acid sequence: CASSFAGMSTDTQYF.

This clonotype occurred many times. The V call is TRBV29-1, the J call TRBJ1-2; D not certain. CDR1 and CDR2 from the germline V gene are SQVTM and ANQGSEA. The CDR3 has 15 residues. Between the trimmed V and J ends, which lost 4 bases and 3 bases, there was a span of 18 bases. CDR3 nucleotide sequence: TGCAGCGTTGGTGAACCGAAGGGCCTTTACTATGGCTACACCTTC. Protein: CSVGEPKGLYYGYTF.

This clonotype came up a few times. The chain carries TRBV18 and TRBJ2-5; D is ambiguous. CDR1 is KGHSH and CDR2 is LQKENI in the germline V gene. Deletions cut 0 bases from V and 4 bases from J, with 15 bases between. CDR3 length equals 16 residues. The CDR3 DNA reads as TGTGCCAGCTCACCACCGAGAGCAGGTAGAGCAGAGACCCAGTACTTC. Its translation is CASSPPRAGRAETQYF.